Presented here are 18 T cell receptor beta chains from one specimen sequenced in a study of blood T cell repertoires in COVID-19 (dated by TCRdb to 2018 to 2021). The library was obtained by the immunoSEQ multiplex PCR assay. TCRdb's version of the immuneACCESS table is confined to in-frame rearrangements and falls short of the full clone set. An unresolved V gene accounts for under half of the shortfall where checked; the remainder is of unknown origin. Within this sample are about 33,000 clones, with 75% to 90% of them counted one time only. About 7% of the sample is taken by the ten largest. Sequenced input: peripheral blood. These receptor sequences come from a human donor in a cohort sampled during active COVID-19.

This clone was counted a few times. CDR3: CASSWRTSMQGEQYF. CDR3 nucleotides: TGTGCCAGCAGTTGGAGGACTAGCATGCAGGGGGAGCAGTACTTC. V gene TRBV6-5 combines with J gene TRBJ2-7; 8 positions agree with TRBD2. The CDR3 runs 15 residues. Germline values: CDR1 MNHEY, CDR2 SVGAGI. Losses at the gene ends were 4 bases for V and 7 bases for J; bases not matched to a gene: 12.

The chain has TRBV7-6 and TRBJ1-4; perhaps TRBD1 as D (5 bases). The CDR3 loop spans 15 amino acids. V was trimmed by 4 bases and J by 5 bases, leaving 14 bases between them. Germline assignment: CDR1 SGHVS and CDR2 FNYEAQ. CDR3 in DNA: TGTGCCAGCAGCTCCCAGGGACTGGGGAATGAAAAACTGTTTTTT. This encodes CASSSQGLGNEKLFF.

This chain joins TRBV18 and TRBJ2-1; 9 bases align to TRBD1. The CDR3 has 15 residues. Germline CDR1 KGHSH, CDR2 LQKENI. J gave up 2 bases and V 5 bases, and 4 bases lay outside the gene matches. CDR3: CASSAGTGTYNEQFF. The CDR3 DNA follows: TGTGCCAGCTCAGCCGGGACAGGGACCTACAATGAGCAGTTCTTC.

This chain joins TRBV28 and TRBJ2-3; TRBD2 matches at 11 bases. The CDR3 extends over 18 amino acids. The trim removed 1 base at V and 2 bases at J, leaving 8 bases unmatched. Germline CDR1 and CDR2: MDHEN and SYDVKM. The CDR3 DNA reads TGTGCCAGCAGTTTATTAGCGGGAGGGCCCACACCCACAGATACGCAGTATTTT. It is translated as CASSLLAGGPTPTDTQYF.

The chain links TRBV2 to TRBJ2-7; 8 bases agree with TRBD2. The CDR3 sequence is 16 residues long. The ends lost 3 bases at V and 1 base at J; junction bases unmatched: 8. CDR1 SNHLY and CDR2 FYNNEI come from the germline V gene. CDR3 coding DNA: TGTGCCAGCAGTGAGTGGTCGGGAGGGGTTTCCTACGAGCAGTACTTC. It encodes CASSEWSGGVSYEQYF.

Within the sample, this clone is medium-sized. This CDR3 is CSSSSAGLGGYTF. The CDR3, as DNA: TGCAGCTCCTCCTCGGCAGGGTTAGGTGGCTACACCTTC. J is TRBJ1-2 and V is TRBV29-1; weak D call: TRBD1 (5 bases). V lost 8 bases and J 7 bases, leaving 20 bases between the germline ends. Germline V CDR1 and CDR2: SQVTM, ANQGSEA. The CDR3 extends over 13 amino acids.

The genes are TRBV5-1 and TRBJ2-3; possible D gene TRBD2, 7 bases. The CDR3 has 15 residues. With 2 bases removed from V and 0 bases from J, the gap between germline ends came to 10 bases. The V gene's germline CDR1 is SGHRS and CDR2 YFSETQ. CDR3 protein: CASSFAGASTDTQYF. CDR3 in DNA: TGCGCCAGCAGCTTTGCGGGGGCTAGCACAGATACGCAGTATTTT.

The J gene is TRBJ2-2, the V gene TRBV20-1; TRBD2 might be the D (6 bases). CDR1 and CDR2 (germline): DFQATT, SNEGSKA (reference sequence). CDR3 size: 14 residues. V lost 3 bases and J lost 2, with 10 bases in between. This CDR3 is CSASRRGNTGELFF. As DNA, the CDR3 is TGCAGTGCTAGTCGGCGGGGCAACACCGGGGAGCTGTTTTTT.

This clone was observed a handful of times. The rearrangement uses TRBV13 and TRBJ1-1; 9 bases agree with TRBD1. Germline assignment: CDR1 PRHDT and CDR2 FYEKMQ (reference sequence). The CDR3 extends over 18 amino acids. The V and J ends lost 7 bases and 1 base, in that order; junction bases with no gene match: 16. This CDR3 is CASIQARNWGQGNTEAFF. As DNA, the CDR3 is TGTGCCAGCATTCAGGCCCGCAACTGGGGACAGGGGAACACTGAAGCTTTCTTT.

The chain has TRBV19 and TRBJ1-5, with D unresolved. V lost 5 bases, J lost 6 bases, and 5 bases lay in between. The length of the CDR3 is 11 residues. Germline values: CDR1 LNHDA, CDR2 SQIVND (reference sequence). CDR3 in DNA: TGTGCCAGTAGTGCCGGTCAGCCCCAGCATTTT. Encoded protein: CASSAGQPQHF.

J is TRBJ2-7 and V is TRBV28; 14 bases line up with TRBD2. Trimming at V came to 6 bases and at J to 6 bases, leaving 4 bases not matched to a gene. The CDR3 loop spans 14 amino acids. Germline values: CDR1 MDHEN, CDR2 SYDVKM. CDR3 residues: CASRTSGRAPEQYF. DNA of the CDR3: TGTGCCAGCAGGACTAGCGGGAGGGCCCCCGAGCAGTACTTC.

This clone showed up just a few times. The rearrangement uses TRBV6-6 and TRBJ1-4, with D possibly being TRBD1 (6 bases). This CDR3 comprises 15 residues. Germline CDR1 reads MNHNY; CDR2 reads SVGAGI (reference sequence). V was shortened by 2 bases and J by 4 bases, with 11 bases between the two germline ends. This chain's CDR3 is CASSYADRLNEKLFF. As DNA, the CDR3 is TGTGCCAGCAGTTACGCGGACAGACTTAATGAAAAACTGTTTTTT.

The chain couples TRBV30 to TRBJ1-1; D not certain. V dropped 0 bases and J dropped 5 bases, with 7 bases sitting between them. Looked up from germline, CDR1 is GTSNPN and CDR2 is SVGIG (reference sequence). The CDR3 runs 12 residues. CDR3 amino acids: CAWSVGRTEAFF. CDR3 DNA sequence: TGTGCCTGGAGTGTAGGGAGGACTGAAGCTTTCTTT.

The V and J genes are TRBV2 and TRBJ2-5; D possibly corresponds to TRBD1 (6 bases). Trimming left V 6 bases short and J 0 bases short, with 11 bases between. This CDR3 has 14 residues. Germline values: CDR1 SNHLY, CDR2 FYNNEI. CDR3 DNA: TGTGCCAGCAGGAGGGGGACAAACCAAGAGACCCAGTACTTC. Translated: CASRRGTNQETQYF.

V and J are TRBV6-2 or TRBV6-3 and TRBJ2-7; weak D call: TRBD2 (6 bases). From germline, CDR1 is MNHEY and CDR2 SVGEGT. The CDR3 has 13 amino acids. With 4 bases removed from V and 4 bases from J, the gap between germline ends came to 11 bases. The CDR3 here is CASSWDSSYEQYF. The CDR3 DNA is TGTGCCAGCAGTTGGGACTCCTCATACGAGCAGTACTTC.

In its sample, this clone was seen once. This chain uses TRBV21-1 with TRBJ2-3; the DNA was not compared with TRBD1, the D call given in the table. TRBV21-1 is recorded as a pseudogene. CDR3 length: 17 amino acids. This CDR3 is CASSPILDRGRTDTQYF. The CDR3 nucleotides read TGTGCCAGCAGCCCTATCCTGGACAGGGGGCGAACAGATACGCAGTATTTT.

V and J are TRBV14 and TRBJ2-7, with D perhaps TRBD2 (6 bases). The V end lost 3 bases, the J end lost 4 bases, and 10 bases lay between the germline ends. The germline V gene has CDR1 SGHDN and CDR2 FVKESK. The CDR3 is made up of 13 amino acids. The CDR3: CASSHTGGYEQYF. CDR3 DNA: TGTGCCAGCAGCCATACCGGGGGATACGAGCAGTACTTC.

The chain employs TRBV2 and TRBJ2-5; 13 bases line up with TRBD2. This CDR3 contains 14 residues. Germline CDR1 SNHLY, CDR2 FYNNEI. V was clipped by 11 bases and J by 2 bases; unmatched bases: 5. CDR3 bases: TGTGCCGGCCAACTAGCGGGAGGGCAAGAGACCCAGTACTTC. Its translation: CAGQLAGGQETQYF. Using reference TRBV2 and TRBJ2-5 for the parts outside the CDR3, the full variable domain is EPEVTQTPSHQVTQMGQEVILRCVPISNHLYFYWYRQILGQKVEFLVSFYNNEISEKSEIFDDQFSVERPDGSNFTLKIRSTKLEDSAMYFCAGQLAGGQETQYFGPGTRLLVL.